Sequencing of this TCR beta chain was carried out in a study of blood T cell repertoires in COVID-19. Whole-study context: Acute-phase and convalescent COVID-19 samples originated in the United States, Italy and Spain. PBMCs, B-cell-depleted T cells, or T cells were the source of the cDNA or gDNA that made up the material.

As processed by the authors: Estimation of nucleated cell counts was performed using reference gene primer amplification. The protocol was immunoSEQ multiplex PCR, while the TCRdb copy is restricted to in-frame clones and leaves out a portion. V and J calls and clone size are given by that table; D and trimming were obtained from the DNA. The sample holds tens of thousands of clones, approximately 83% seen once. The CDR3 is 14 residues long. The V gene lost 7 bases and the J gene lost 4 bases, with 14 bases spanning the gap. Germline lookup yields CDR1 LGHDT and CDR2 YNNKEL (reference sequence). The sequenced sample consisted of peripheral blood. The J gene is TRBJ1-5, the V gene TRBV3-1 (or the pseudogene TRBV3-2); D may be TRBD1 (6 bases). This receptor was identified in a man aged 60-69 years with acute or convalescent COVID-19. In DNA, the CDR3 is TGTGCCAGCACCCTAGGGGGTGGGAATCAGCCCCAGCATTTT. Translated: CASTLGGGNQPQHF.